This T cell receptor (beta chain) was observed in a study of OX40 agonist ivuxolimab in advanced cancers. The wider study: Three patients, one with hepatocellular carcinoma and two with cutaneous melanoma, responded partially. Broader study findings: Expanded peripheral T-cell antigen specificity went undetermined. Relatively little clonal expansion, among the lowest observed, appeared in partial responders at 0.1-3.0 mg/kg.

The repertoire was sequenced with immunoSEQ multiplex PCR; TCRdb's copy has only in-frame clones and lacks some. The table records some 50,000 clones, almost 85% of them present only once. Cycle 7 day 1, cycle 4 day 1, and baseline were the timepoints at which blood was sampled. V was pared by 6 bases and J by 3 bases, with 15 bases between. The CDR3 covers 16 residues. CDR1 and CDR2 from the germline V gene are ENHRY and SYGVKD. On this clone: Its antigen is unknown.

The TCR was taken from an adult with an advanced solid tumor such as melanoma, head and neck, liver or kidney cancer. Sequences were derived from CD4+ or CD8+ T cells sorted from blood, sampled in a trial of the OX40 agonist ivuxolimab. This rearrangement joins TRBV10-3 to TRBJ2-6; D is unresolved. CDR3 residues: CAIRGKQLDGANVLTF. CDR3 nucleotide sequence: TGTGCCATCAGAGGAAAGCAGCTGGATGGGGCCAACGTCCTGACTTTC.